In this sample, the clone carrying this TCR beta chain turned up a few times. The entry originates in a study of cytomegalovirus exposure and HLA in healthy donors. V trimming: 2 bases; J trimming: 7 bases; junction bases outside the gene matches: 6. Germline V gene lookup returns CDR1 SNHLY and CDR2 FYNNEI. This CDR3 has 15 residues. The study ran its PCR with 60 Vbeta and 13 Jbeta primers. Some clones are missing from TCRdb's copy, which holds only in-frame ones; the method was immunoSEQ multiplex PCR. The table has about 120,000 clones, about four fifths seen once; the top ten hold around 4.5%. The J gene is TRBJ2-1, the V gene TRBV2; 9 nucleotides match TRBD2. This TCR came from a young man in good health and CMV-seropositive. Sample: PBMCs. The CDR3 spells CASSEWRGGRNEQFF. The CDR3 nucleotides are TGTGCCAGCAGTGAATGGCGGGGGGGCCGTAATGAGCAGTTCTTC.